This T cell receptor (beta chain) was found in a study of regulatory T cells in long-lasting Graves disease. Study outcomes and limitations: Peripheral blood was the sole material, not thyroid tissue. Repertoires from persistent disease leaned toward TRBV28, TRBJ1-2 and TRBJ2-5.

Time point of the sample: persistent/refractory GD, antithyroid drugs over 5 years with positive TRAb. The TCR library was made from RNA extracted from PBMCs. The V end lost 2 bases, the J end lost 2 bases, and 12 bases lay between the germline ends. The CDR3 loop spans 14 amino acids. Per germline, CDR1 SQVTM and CDR2 ANQGSEA. CDR3-region Arm-PCR and iRepertoire HTBI primers produced the TCR beta libraries. TCRdb processed the multiplex PCR reads anew with MiXCR; each CDR3 protein has one entry. The table shows approximately 400,000 distinct CDR3 sequences, with less than 25% occurring only once. Note on this clonotype: Its target is unknown. Being one base from a much bigger clone, this may be a read error.

This specimen was peripheral blood mononuclear cells (PBMCs), taken when the disease was refractory, from a patient treated with antithyroid drugs. This TCR came from a female donor with Graves disease. The gene calls are TRBV29-1 and TRBJ2-5; no reliable D call. The CDR3 is CSVEFGLRQETQYF. DNA for the CDR3: TGCAGCGTTGAATTTGGTCTTAGGCAAGAGACCCAGTACTTC.